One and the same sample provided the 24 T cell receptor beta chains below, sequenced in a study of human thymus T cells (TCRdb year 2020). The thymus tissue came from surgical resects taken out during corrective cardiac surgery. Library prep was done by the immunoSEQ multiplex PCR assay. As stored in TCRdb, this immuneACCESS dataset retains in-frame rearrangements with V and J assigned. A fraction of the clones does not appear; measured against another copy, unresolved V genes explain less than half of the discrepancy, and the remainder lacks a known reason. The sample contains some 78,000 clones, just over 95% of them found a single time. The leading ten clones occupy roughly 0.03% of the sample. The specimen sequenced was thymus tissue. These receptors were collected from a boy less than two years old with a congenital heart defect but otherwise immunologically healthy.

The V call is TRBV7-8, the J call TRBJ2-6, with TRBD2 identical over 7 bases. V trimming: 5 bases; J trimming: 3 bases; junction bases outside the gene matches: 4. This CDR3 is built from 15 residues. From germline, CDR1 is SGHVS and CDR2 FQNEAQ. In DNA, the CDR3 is TGTGCCAGCAGCCCCGGGAGGTTTGGGGCCAACGTCCTGACTTTC. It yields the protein CASSPGRFGANVLTF.

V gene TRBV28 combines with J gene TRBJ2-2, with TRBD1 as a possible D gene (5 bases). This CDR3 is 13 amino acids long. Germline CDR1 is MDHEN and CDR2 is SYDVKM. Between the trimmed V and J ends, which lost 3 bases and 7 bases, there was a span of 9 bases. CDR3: CASSFSGIGELFF. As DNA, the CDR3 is TGTGCCAGCAGTTTCTCAGGGATCGGGGAGCTGTTTTTT.

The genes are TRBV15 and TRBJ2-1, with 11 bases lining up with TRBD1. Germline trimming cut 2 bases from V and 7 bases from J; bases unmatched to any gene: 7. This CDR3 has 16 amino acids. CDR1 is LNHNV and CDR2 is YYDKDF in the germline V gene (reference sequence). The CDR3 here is CATSRIGQGARNEQFF. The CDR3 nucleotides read TGTGCCACCAGCAGAATCGGACAGGGGGCGCGGAATGAGCAGTTCTTC.

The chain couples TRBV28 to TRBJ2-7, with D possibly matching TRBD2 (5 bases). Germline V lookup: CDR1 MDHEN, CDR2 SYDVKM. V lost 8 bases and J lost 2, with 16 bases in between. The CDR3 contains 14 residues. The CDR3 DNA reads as TGTGCCAGCGGCCCCCGCGGGTCAACCTACGAGCAGTACTTC. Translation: CASGPRGSTYEQYF. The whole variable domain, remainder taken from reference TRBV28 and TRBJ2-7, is DVKVTQSSRYLVKRTGEKVFLECVQDMDHENMFWYRQDPGLGLRLIYFSYDVKMKEKGDIPEGYSVSREKKERFSLILESASTNQTSMYLCASGPRGSTYEQYFGPGTRLTVT.

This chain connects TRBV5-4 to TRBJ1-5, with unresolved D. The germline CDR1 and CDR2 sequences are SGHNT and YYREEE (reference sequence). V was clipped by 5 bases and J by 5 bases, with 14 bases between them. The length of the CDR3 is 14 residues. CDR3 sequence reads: CASSILGRYQPQHF. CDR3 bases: TGTGCCAGCAGTATACTGGGGAGGTATCAGCCCCAGCATTTT.

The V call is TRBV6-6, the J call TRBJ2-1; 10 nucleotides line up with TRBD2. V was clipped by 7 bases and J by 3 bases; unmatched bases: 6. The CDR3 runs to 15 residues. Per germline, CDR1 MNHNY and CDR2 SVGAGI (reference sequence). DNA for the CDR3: TGTGCCAGCAATCTGGAGCGGGGGGGCTACAATGAGCAGTTCTTC. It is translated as CASNLERGGYNEQFF.

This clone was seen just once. The CDR3 region is CASSLTGGAGDQPQHF. The CDR3 DNA sequence: TGTGCCAGCAGCCTGACGGGGGGGGCAGGGGATCAGCCCCAGCATTTT. V usage is TRBV7-2 and J usage is TRBJ1-5, with a weak D call TRBD1 (6 bases). The CDR3 runs to 16 residues. In germline, CDR1 is SGHTA, CDR2 FQGNSA. V was cut by 5 bases and J by 5 bases, with 19 bases left in between.

The DNA for the CDR3 is TGCGCCAGCAGCTTGGGGGGGAGTCCCTCTGGAAACACCATATATTTT. This codes for CASSLGGSPSGNTIYF. The gene calls are TRBV5-1 and TRBJ1-3; TRBD1 might be the D (5 bases). This CDR3 has 16 residues. The germline V gene encodes CDR1 SGHRS and CDR2 YFSETQ. Between the trimmed V and J ends, which lost 0 bases and 0 bases, there was a span of 10 bases.

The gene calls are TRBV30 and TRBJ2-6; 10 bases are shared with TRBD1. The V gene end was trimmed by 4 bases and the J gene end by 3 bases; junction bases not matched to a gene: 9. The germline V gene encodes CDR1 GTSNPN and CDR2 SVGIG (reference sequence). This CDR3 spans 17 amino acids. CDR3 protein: CAWIEGDRGGGANVLTF. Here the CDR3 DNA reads TGTGCCTGGATTGAGGGGGACAGGGGCGGTGGGGCCAACGTCCTGACTTTC.

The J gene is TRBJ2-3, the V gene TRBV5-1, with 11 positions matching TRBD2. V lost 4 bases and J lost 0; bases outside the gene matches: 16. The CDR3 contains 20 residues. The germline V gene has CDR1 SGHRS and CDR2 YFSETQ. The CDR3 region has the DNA TGCGCCAGCAGCCCGGACGGGACTAGCGGAGGGGGGGTAAGCACAGATACGCAGTATTTT. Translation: CASSPDGTSGGGVSTDTQYF. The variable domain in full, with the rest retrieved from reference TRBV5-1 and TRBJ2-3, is KAGVTQTPRYLIKTRGQQVTLSCSPISGHRSVSWYQQTPGQGLQFLFEYFSETQRNKGNFPGRFSGRQFSNSRSEMNVSTLELGDSALYLCASSPDGTSGGGVSTDTQYFGPGTRLTVL.

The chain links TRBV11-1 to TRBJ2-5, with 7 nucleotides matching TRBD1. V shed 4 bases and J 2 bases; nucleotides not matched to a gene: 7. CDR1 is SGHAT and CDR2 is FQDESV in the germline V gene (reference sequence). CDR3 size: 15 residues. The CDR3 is CASSCAYRGQETQYF. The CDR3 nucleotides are TGTGCCAGCAGCTGCGCATACAGGGGACAAGAGACCCAGTACTTC.

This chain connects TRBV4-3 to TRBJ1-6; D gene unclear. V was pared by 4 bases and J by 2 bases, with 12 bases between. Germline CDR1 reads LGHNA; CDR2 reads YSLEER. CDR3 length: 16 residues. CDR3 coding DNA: TGCGCCAGCAGCCCTCGAAGGGTCCCCTATAATTCACCCCTCCACTTT. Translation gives CASSPRRVPYNSPLHF.

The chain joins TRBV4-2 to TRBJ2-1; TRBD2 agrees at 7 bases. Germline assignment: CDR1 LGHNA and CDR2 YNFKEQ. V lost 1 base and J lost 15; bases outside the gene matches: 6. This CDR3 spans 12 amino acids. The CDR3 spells CASSQARGRSFF. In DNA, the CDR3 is TGTGCCAGCAGCCAAGCGCGCGGGAGATCGTTCTTC.

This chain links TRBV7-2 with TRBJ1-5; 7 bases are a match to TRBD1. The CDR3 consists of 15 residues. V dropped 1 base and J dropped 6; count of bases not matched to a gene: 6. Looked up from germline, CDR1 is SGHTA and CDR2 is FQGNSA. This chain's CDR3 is CASSLVRGRGQPQHF. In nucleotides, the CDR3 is TGTGCCAGCAGCTTAGTAAGGGGGCGCGGTCAGCCCCAGCATTTT.

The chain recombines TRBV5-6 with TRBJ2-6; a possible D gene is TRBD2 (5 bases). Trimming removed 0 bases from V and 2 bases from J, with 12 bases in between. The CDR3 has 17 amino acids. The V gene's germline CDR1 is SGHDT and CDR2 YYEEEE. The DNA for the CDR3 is TGTGCCAGCAGCTTGGATTCTCGGCGGGCTGGGGCCAACGTCCTGACTTTC. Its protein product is CASSLDSRRAGANVLTF.

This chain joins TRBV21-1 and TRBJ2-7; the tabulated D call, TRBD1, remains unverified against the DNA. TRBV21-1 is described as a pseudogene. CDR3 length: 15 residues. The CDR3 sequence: CASSPPGTGQWWQYF. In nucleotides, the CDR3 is TGTGCCAGCAGCCCCCCCGGGACAGGGCAATGGTGGCAGTACTTC.

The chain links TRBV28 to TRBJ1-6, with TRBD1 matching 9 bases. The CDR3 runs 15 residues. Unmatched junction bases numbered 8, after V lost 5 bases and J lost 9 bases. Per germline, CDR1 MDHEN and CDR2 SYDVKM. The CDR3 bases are TGTGCCAGCAGTCAATCAAACAGGGGGCCTTCACCCCTCCACTTT. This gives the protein CASSQSNRGPSPLHF.

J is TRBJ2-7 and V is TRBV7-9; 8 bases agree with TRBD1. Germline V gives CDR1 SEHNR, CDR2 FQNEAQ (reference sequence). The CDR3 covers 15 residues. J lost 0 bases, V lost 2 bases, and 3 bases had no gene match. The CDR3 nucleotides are TGTGCCAGCAGCTTACGGACAGGGAGCTCCTACGAGCAGTACTTC. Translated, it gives CASSLRTGSSYEQYF.

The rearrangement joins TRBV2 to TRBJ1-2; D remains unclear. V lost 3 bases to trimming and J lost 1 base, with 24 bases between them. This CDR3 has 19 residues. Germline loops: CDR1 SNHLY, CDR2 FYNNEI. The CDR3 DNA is TGTGCCAGCAGTGACGAGGGAACCTTAACTATGGCTCTTAACTATGGCTACACCTTC. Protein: CASSDEGTLTMALNYGYTF.

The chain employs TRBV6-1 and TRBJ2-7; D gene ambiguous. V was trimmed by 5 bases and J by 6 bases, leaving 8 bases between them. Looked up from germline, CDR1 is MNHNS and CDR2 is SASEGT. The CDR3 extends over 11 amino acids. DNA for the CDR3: TGTGCCAGCAGTACCCCGGGCGAGCAGTACTTC. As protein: CASSTPGEQYF.

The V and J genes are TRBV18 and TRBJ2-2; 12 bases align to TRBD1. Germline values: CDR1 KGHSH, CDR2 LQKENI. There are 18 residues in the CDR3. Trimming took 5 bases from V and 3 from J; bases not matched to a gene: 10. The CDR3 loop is CASSNRDRGLSDTGELFF. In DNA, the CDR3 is TGTGCCAGCTCAAACCGGGACAGGGGGCTGTCGGACACCGGGGAGCTGTTTTTT.

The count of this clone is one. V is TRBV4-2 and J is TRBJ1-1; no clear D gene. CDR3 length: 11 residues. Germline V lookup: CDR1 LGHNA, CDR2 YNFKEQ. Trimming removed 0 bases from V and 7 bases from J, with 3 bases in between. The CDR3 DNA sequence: TGTGCCAGCAGCCAAGATGATGAAGCTTTCTTT. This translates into CASSQDDEAFF.

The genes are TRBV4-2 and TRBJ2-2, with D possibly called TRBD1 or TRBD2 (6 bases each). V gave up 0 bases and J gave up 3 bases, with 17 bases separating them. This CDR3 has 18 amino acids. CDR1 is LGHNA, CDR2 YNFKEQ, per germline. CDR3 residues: CASSQDPRRGRDTGELFF. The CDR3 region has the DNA TGTGCCAGCAGCCAAGACCCTCGTCGGGGGCGGGACACCGGGGAGCTGTTTTTT.

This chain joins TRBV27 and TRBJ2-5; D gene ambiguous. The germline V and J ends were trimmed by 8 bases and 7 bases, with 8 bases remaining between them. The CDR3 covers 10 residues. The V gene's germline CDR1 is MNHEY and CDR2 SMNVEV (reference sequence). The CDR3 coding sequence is TGTGCCAGCGAAGGAGCGACCCAGTACTTC. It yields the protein CASEGATQYF.